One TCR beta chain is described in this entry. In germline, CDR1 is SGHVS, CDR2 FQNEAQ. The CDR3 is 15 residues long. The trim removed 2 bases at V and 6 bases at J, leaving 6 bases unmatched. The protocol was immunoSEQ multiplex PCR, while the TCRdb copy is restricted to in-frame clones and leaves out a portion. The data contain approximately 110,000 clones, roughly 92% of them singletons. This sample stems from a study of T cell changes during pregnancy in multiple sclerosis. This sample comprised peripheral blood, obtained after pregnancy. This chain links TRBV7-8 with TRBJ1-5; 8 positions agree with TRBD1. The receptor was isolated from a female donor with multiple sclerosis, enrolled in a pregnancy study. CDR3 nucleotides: TGTGCCAGCAGCTTATACCCAGGGGGCGGTCAGCCCCAGCATTTT. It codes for CASSLYPGGGQPQHF.